This paragraph reports one T cell receptor beta chain. Its specificity is not known. The assay that was used to sequence DNA from cultured CD4+ T cells was the Oncomine TCR Beta short-read assay. Using the QIAamp micro DNA kit, genomic DNA was extracted from the CD4+ T cells that had been cultured. TCRdb fed the PCR reads into MiXCR, producing one record per CDR3 protein. The sample carries over 15,000 distinct CDR3 sequences, approximately 51% recorded once. The CDR3 is made up of 13 amino acids. Germline V gene data show CDR1 as ENHRY and CDR2 as SYGVKD. With V trimmed by 8 bases and J by 8 bases, 10 bases remained unmatched. Treatment denoted: approximately nine-day PBMC culture with coronavirus spike peptide pools or control peptides (ViraFEST assay). The record originates from a study of vaccination and CD4 T cells after COVID-19. Study overall: Six males and four females constituted the convalescent cohort, two of whom were Hispanic. Every culture used as a control got a CEFX pool, an HIV-1 Nef pool, or no peptide. Typically, post-vaccine samples were obtained a median approximately 72 days after dose two, within a range of 14 to 241.

Source: CD4+ T cells from blood, cultured in vitro, taken before SARS-CoV-2 vaccination. The clonotype originates from a human donor who had recovered from COVID-19. V is TRBV10-3 and J is TRBJ1-2, with 8 bases matching TRBD1. The CDR3 here is CAIHPTGDDGYTF. The CDR3 DNA reads TGTGCCATCCACCCGACAGGGGACGACGGCTACACCTTC.